This T cell receptor (beta chain) was retrieved from a study of STAT5B mutations in CD4+ large granular lymphocyte leukemia. This CDR3 spans 15 amino acids. Germline V gene lookup returns CDR1 MNHEY and CDR2 SVGAGI. V gave up 5 bases and J gave up 2 bases, with 13 bases separating them. Produced via immunoSEQ multiplex PCR; TCRdb's table is partial and in-frame only. The sample lists about 32,000 clones; roughly 72% were seen once. This rearrangement joins TRBV6-5 to TRBJ2-1, with D uncertain. The sequence was obtained from a human donor in good health. Sequencing input: CD4+ T cells from blood buffy coats. In DNA, the CDR3 is TGTGCCAGCAGTCCCCACGTGAGACCCTACAATGAGCAGTTCTTC. Its protein is CASSPHVRPYNEQFF.